Given below is one T cell receptor (beta chain) in context. Libraries were prepared by immunoSEQ multiplex PCR; TCRdb keeps only in-frame clonotypes and omits some of them. The table includes over 250,000 clones, over 70% detected once. These data originate in a study of blood T cell repertoires in COVID-19. For the study at large: Researchers got acute and convalescent COVID-19 samples from the United States, Italy and Spain.

CDR1 and CDR2 (germline): SGHRS, YFSETQ. This CDR3 spans 16 amino acids. Trimming at V came to 4 bases and at J to 4 bases, leaving 10 bases not matched to a gene. This TCR was recovered from a woman between 40 and 50 years old who had recovered from COVID-19. The rearrangement links TRBV5-1 to TRBJ1-2; 10 bases are shared with TRBD1. Sequencing was carried out using peripheral blood. CDR3 sequence reads: CASSPYLRTGGYGYTF. The CDR3 DNA sequence: TGCGCCAGCAGCCCGTACCTTAGGACAGGGGGCTATGGCTACACCTTC.